This T cell receptor (beta chain) appears in the sequencing data of a study of blood T cell repertoires in COVID-19 (dated by TCRdb to 2019 to 2021). Concerning the study at large: The collaborator samples originated in the United States, Italy and Spain and spanned the acute and convalescent phases of COVID-19. The prospective study material was composed of cDNA or gDNA derived from T cells, B-cell-depleted T cells, or PBMCs. Subjects who had been exposed to COVID-19, were actively infected with it, or had recovered from it provided the deeply sampled blood TCRbeta repertoires that made up the dataset. The repertoires were released in a freely available public database intended as a resource for research on the immune response to SARS-CoV-2. Samples were obtained from the ongoing ImmuneRACE study (first 160 participants) and from about 1,300 subjects provided by 6 global collaborators. The sample metadata nearly always contained a de-identified subject ID, COVID-19 status, age in years and sex. Where HLA class I and class II types were available, the types were taken from metadata supplied by the sample provider, not from assay-based typing.

Whole blood was collected in K2EDTA tubes by collaborating institutions according to the institutions' own protocols. For TCRbeta analysis, collaborators shipped samples in one of three forms: frozen whole blood, isolated PBMCs, or DNA extracted from either of those sample types. TCRbeta CDR3 regions were amplified from genomic DNA by means of the immunoSEQ Assay, a bias-controlled multiplex PCR. Regarding the original processing steps: The number of nucleated cells in each sample was estimated by amplification of reference gene primers within the assay. Sequence reads were collapsed and filtered to measure the absolute abundance of every unique TCRbeta CDR3 rearrangement. Productive Simpson clonality was computed per sample as the square root of Simpson's diversity index over productive rearrangements. Here the immuneACCESS table is served through TCRdb, limited to in-frame sequences with V and J called. Missing clones are a known gap in these copies; in checked studies unresolved V genes cover under half, and the rest lacks a known reason. The V and J calls and clone size are taken from that table; D and trimming were inferred from the DNA. The sample yields some 290,000 clones; 81% were counted once. The ten top clones hold over 2.5% of the sample.

From the germline V gene, CDR1 is SNHLY and CDR2 is FYNNEI. Including cysteine and phenylalanine, the CDR3 has 15 amino acids. Here the CDR3 DNA is all that survives: 45 bases in frame from base 1. From V the trimming removes 3 bases and from J it removes 4 bases, while the gene matches leave 7 bases of the junction unaccounted for. Comment on this clone: Which antigen it targets is not known. No base quality information exists; no much larger clone differs at one position.

Findings and caveats that apply to the study as a whole: The quantity of clinical and demographic metadata differed by source and by participant and was supplied without curation.

The rearrangement joined TRBV2 to TRBJ2-3, with TRBD2 identical over 7 junction bases. The sequence was collected from a woman in her fifties or sixties with active or convalescent COVID-19. Sequenced sample: peripheral blood. The CDR3 here reads CASSDEASGSDTQYF. The nucleotide sequence reads TGTGCCAGCAGTGATGAGGCTAGCGGCTCAGATACGCAGTATTTT. Full variable domain (CDR3 extended with the reference TRBV2 and TRBJ2-3 proteins): EPEVTQTPSHQVTQMGQEVILRCVPISNHLYFYWYRQILGQKVEFLVSFYNNEISEKSEIFDDQFSVERPDGSNFTLKIRSTKLEDSAMYFCASSDEASGSDTQYFGPGTRLTVL.